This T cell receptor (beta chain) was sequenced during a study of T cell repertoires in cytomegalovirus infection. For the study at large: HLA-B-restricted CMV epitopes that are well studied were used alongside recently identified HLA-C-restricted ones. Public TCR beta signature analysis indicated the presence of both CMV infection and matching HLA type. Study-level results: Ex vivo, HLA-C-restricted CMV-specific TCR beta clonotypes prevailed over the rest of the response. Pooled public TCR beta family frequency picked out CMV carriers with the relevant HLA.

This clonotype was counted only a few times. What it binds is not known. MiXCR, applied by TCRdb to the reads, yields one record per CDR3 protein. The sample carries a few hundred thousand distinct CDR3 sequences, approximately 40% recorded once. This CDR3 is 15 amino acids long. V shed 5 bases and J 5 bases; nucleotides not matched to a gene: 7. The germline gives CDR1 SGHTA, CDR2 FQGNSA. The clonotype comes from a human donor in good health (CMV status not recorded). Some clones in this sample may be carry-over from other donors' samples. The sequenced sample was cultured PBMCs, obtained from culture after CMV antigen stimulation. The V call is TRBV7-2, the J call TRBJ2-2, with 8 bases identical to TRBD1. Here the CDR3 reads CASSAWTGTTGELFF. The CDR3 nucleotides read TGTGCCAGCAGCGCCTGGACAGGGACTACCGGGGAGCTGTTTTTT.